This entry features one T cell receptor beta chain sequence. The antigen it binds to is not known. Base qualities are not at hand, and no much larger clone is one base apart. In the germline V gene (reference sequence), CDR1 corresponds to MNHEY and CDR2 to SMNVEV. Trimming takes 8 bases from V and 1 base from J, and the germline ends sit 5 bases apart. From its cysteine to its phenylalanine, the CDR3 spans 11 amino acids. The kept DNA is CDR3 alone, 33 bases in frame from the first base. For deep sequencing, PBMC libraries mostly used 400 to 500 ng of input genomic DNA, with six replicates for each sample. The immunoSEQ hsTCRbeta kit was used to prepare TCRbeta libraries, following the manufacturer's instructions. Sequencing of the completed libraries took place using an Illumina NovaSeq 6000 S4 flow cell after they had been pooled to around 2.7 nM. From the authors' description of their analysis: Raw data preprocessing and quality control were performed with the immunoSEQ Analyzer. The analysis was restricted to productive rearrangements, with each unique CDR3 amino acid sequence defining a clonotype. Repertoire clonality was estimated as the Gini-Simpson index, which was calculated using the R package tcR. Gini indices were compared with Student's t test, and associations with tumor size change were assessed by Pearson correlation. The clones in this table, taken by TCRdb from immuneACCESS, are in-frame only. Not every clone is retained; where verified, under half of the shortfall comes from an unresolved V gene, and the cause of the rest is unknown. The D gene and trimming were derived from the DNA, and the V and J assignments and clone size from that table. This sample holds 55,000 to 80,000 clones; about four fifths were observed only once. The ten biggest clones cover less than 4% of the sample.

What this sample's time point label stands for: before neoadjuvant nivolumab. Patients had been newly diagnosed with stage II-IVA oral cavity squamous cell carcinoma, and no prior systemic or radiation treatment had been given to the patients. The cohort was made up of patients with locally advanced, HPV-negative oral cavity squamous cell carcinoma. No culture maintenance or expansion was done, as the peripheral blood mononuclear cells went straight to analysis. Samples were obtained from a longitudinal correlative study of a single-arm phase II trial of neoadjuvant nivolumab in oral cavity squamous cell carcinoma. Subject-matched pre- and post-treatment PBMCs and tumors from three responders and three non-responders underwent genomic DNA-based TCRbeta sequencing. Peripheral blood mononuclear cells were drawn once before nivolumab treatment and a second time after treatment, when surgery took place. The Maxwell RSC DNA from Cells kit was used to extract genomic DNA from PBMCs.

The data belong to a study of neoadjuvant anti-PD-1 for oral cavity cancer (dated by TCRdb to the early 2020s). About the investigation overall: Before undergoing curative-intent surgical resection, most patients got three to four biweekly nivolumab doses at 3 mg/kg. The parent correlative cohort included approximately 13 patients, with a roughly 34% response rate. A fourth nivolumab dose was given around day 43 to patients without progression, and definitive surgical resection was performed in those patients on days 50-56. Under RECIST 1.1, a patient counted as a responder if showing complete response, partial response or stable disease, and as a non-responder if showing progression. Study-wide findings and limitations: Within PBMCs, T cell clonality (Gini index) was significantly higher in non-responders than responders after neoadjuvant nivolumab. Higher pretreatment blood Treg/Th17 ratios correlated with higher pretreatment blood TCRbeta clonality and lower post-treatment tumor TCRbeta clonality. Only a few patients per response group were included in the TCR analyses, and larger cohorts for validation were called for by the authors.

The TCR was taken from a person aged 40 to 85 with oral cavity squamous cell carcinoma. The source material was PBMCs, sampled before nivolumab (anti-PD-1) treatment. This chain is built from TRBV27 and TRBJ1-1, with the identity of the D gene unclear. This receptor carries the CDR3 CASRRNTEAFF. The sequenced DNA: TGTGCCAGCCGACGGAACACTGAAGCTTTCTTT.